Following are 18 T cell receptor beta chains from one sample sequenced in a study of tumor-infiltrating lymphocytes in primary liver carcinoma. A primer matching the constant region was used to make TCR beta cDNA from 500 to 650 ng of total RNA. Three rounds of nested multiplex PCR with slightly modified ARM-PCR produced TCR beta libraries. For 10 cycles apiece, the opening two PCR rounds ran with TRBV1-TRBV30 forward primers and a C-beta reverse primer. TCRdb reprocessed the multiplex PCR reads with MiXCR, giving one entry per CDR3 protein. Of approximately 110,000 distinct CDR3 sequences listed, 50% to 65% were seen once; the top ten hold roughly 8.8%. Co-extraction of both nucleic acids (RNA and DNA) used roughly 18-32 mg of unsorted bulk tissue. The specimen sequenced was liver tumor tissue from sampling region 1. Noted subset: tumor region T1, superior pole. The source of these receptors is an older woman with primary liver carcinoma and hepatitis B virus infection.

The rearrangement joins TRBV29-1 to TRBJ2-2; possibly TRBD1 for D (5 bases). Deletions cut 5 bases from V and 11 bases from J, with 18 bases between. The CDR3 has 13 residues. The V gene's germline CDR1 is SQVTM and CDR2 ANQGSEA. The CDR3 spells CSVFKGETRELFF. In nucleotides, the CDR3 is TGCAGCGTTTTCAAAGGGGAAACCCGAGAGCTGTTTTTT.

This clonotype occurred many times. V gene TRBV4-1 combines with J gene TRBJ2-7; 9 nucleotides line up with TRBD2. This CDR3 is built from 17 residues. CDR1 and CDR2 (germline): MGHRA, YSYEKL. V shed 2 bases and J 3 bases; nucleotides not matched to a gene: 11. The CDR3, as DNA: TGCGCCAGCAGCCAACGAGTCGGGTCTAGCGGGATCTACGAGCAGTACTTC. Its translation is CASSQRVGSSGIYEQYF.

Concerning this clonotype itself: The conserved phenylalanine or tryptophan is not found at the CDR3 terminus, so this likely reflects a read error. The V call is TRBV11-3, the J call TRBJ2-1; the D gene is possibly TRBD2 (5 bases). Germline CDR1 is SGHNT and CDR2 is YENEEA. CDR3 size: 15 residues. The V end lost 3 bases, the J end lost 9 bases, and 18 bases lay between the germline ends. The CDR3 loop reads CASSLAAAAWGEQFL. For the CDR3, the DNA is TGTGCCAGCAGCTTGGCAGCGGCTGCCTGGGGTGAGCAGTTCCTT.

Comments on this clonotype: Since a much larger clone is just one base distant, this may be a read error. The chain has TRBV10-3 and TRBJ1-1; possibly TRBD1 for D (5 bases). From germline, CDR1 is ENHRY and CDR2 SYGVKD. The CDR3 runs 14 residues. CDR3 protein: CGISEAGVQGEAFF. In DNA, the CDR3 is TGTGGCATCAGTGAGGCAGGAGTTCAGGGTGAAGCTTTCTTT.

With respect to this clonotype: One junction end disagrees with the germline gene, perhaps due to a read error. This chain connects TRBV6-1 to TRBJ2-7; a weak D match, TRBD2 (6 bases). The CDR3 runs 18 residues. Germline V CDR1 and CDR2: MNHNS, SASEGT. In nucleotides, the CDR3 is TGTGCCAGCAGTGATTTCCTTCCGGGACTTTTATGGGCTTACGACCAGTACTTC. Protein sequence: CASSDFLPGLLWAYDQYF.

With respect to this clonotype: A much larger clone differs from this one at a single base, so this may be a read error. V gene TRBV29-1 combines with J gene TRBJ1-1; D gene ambiguous. This CDR3 comprises 12 residues. Germline V lookup: CDR1 SQVTM, CDR2 ANQGSEA. CDR3 coding DNA: TGCAGCGCCGGCGGAATGAACACTGACGCTTTCTTT. Residues: CSAGGMNTDAFF.

To note about this clonotype: Since a much larger clone is just one base distant, this may be a read error. The chain carries TRBV10-3 and TRBJ2-7; no clear D. The CDR3 is 14 residues long. Trimming cost V 3 bases and J 2 bases, with 11 bases left between them. Germline CDR1 is ENHRY and CDR2 is SYGVKD. CDR3 DNA sequence: TGTGCCATCAGTGAAGTGCAGAGAACCTACGAGCAGTACTTC. Amino acid sequence: CAISEVQRTYEQYF.

Worth noting for this clonotype: The junction does not match germline at one end; this may be a read error. J is TRBJ2-1 and V is TRBV10-2; TRBD1 agrees at 7 bases. CDR1 is WSHSY and CDR2 is SAAADI in the germline V gene. The CDR3 runs to 15 residues. This CDR3 reads CSSSPRDRTYNEQFF. The CDR3, as DNA: TGCTCCAGCTCACCCCGGGACAGAACCTACAATGAGCAGTTCTTC.

A word on this clonotype: This may be a read error: a much more frequent sequence differs by one nucleotide. The conserved phenylalanine or tryptophan is not found at the CDR3 terminus, so this likely reflects a read error. The V and J genes are TRBV7-8 and TRBJ2-7; 7 bases fit TRBD1. The CDR3 loop spans 15 amino acids. Germline V gene sequence: CDR1 SGHVS, CDR2 FQNEAQ. V lost 4 bases, J lost 4 bases, and 10 bases stayed unmatched. The CDR3 sequence: CASSSRQGEGYEQYL. DNA of the CDR3: TGTGCCAGCAGCTCACGACAGGGCGAGGGGTACGAGCAGTACCTC.

The chain couples TRBV11-2 to TRBJ1-1; D gene ambiguous. CDR1 is SGHAT and CDR2 is FQNNGV in the germline V gene. The CDR3 is made up of 14 amino acids. Trimming stripped 9 bases from V and 1 base from J, with 15 bases between. In nucleotides, the CDR3 is TGTGCCAGTAGCCCACCCCACTCGAACACTGAAGCTTTCTTT. This sequence encodes CASSPPHSNTEAFF.

Comment on this clonotype: An end of the junction does not agree with germline; a read error may underlie this. As DNA, the CDR3 is TGTGCTAGCAGCCGAAGCTGGTACAATGAGCAGTTCTTC. Protein: CASSRSWYNEQFF. The chain uses TRBV6-5 and TRBJ2-1; D gene unclear. CDR1 MNHEY and CDR2 SVGAGI come from the germline V gene. The CDR3 spans 13 residues.

This sequence joins TRBV5-1 and TRBJ2-7; D remains ambiguous. Germline V lookup: CDR1 SGHRS, CDR2 YFSETQ. The CDR3 is 15 amino acids. Trimming took 4 bases from V and 3 from J, leaving 17 bases between them. The CDR3 bases are TGCGCCAGCAGCGTGGGGTTTCTGAGCGACTACGAGCAGTACTTC. It encodes CASSVGFLSDYEQYF.

As concerns this clonotype: The junction departs from the called germline gene at one end, perhaps through a read error. This chain uses TRBV29-1 with TRBJ2-6; D may match TRBD1 or TRBD2 (5 bases each). This CDR3 has 14 amino acids. From germline, CDR1 is SQVTM and CDR2 ANQGSEA. This chain's CDR3 is CSVGGNSGANVLTF. DNA of the CDR3: TGCAGCGTTGGGGGGAACTCTGGGGCCAACGTCCTAACTTTC.

Note on this clonotype: The junction does not match germline at one end; this may be a read error. This rearrangement joins TRBV10-3 to TRBJ1-2, with TRBD1 matching 8 bases. There are 15 residues in the CDR3. From germline, CDR1 is ENHRY and CDR2 SYGVKD. CDR3 region: CTISEVGQAISGYTF. The CDR3 region has the DNA TGTACCATCAGTGAGGTGGGACAGGCCATATCTGGCTACACCTTC.

In the case of this clonotype: A read error is possible here, since a much larger clone lies one base away. The gene calls are TRBV12-3 or TRBV12-4 and TRBJ1-5; a weak D match, TRBD1 (6 bases). Trimming shortened V by 6 bases and J by 3 bases, and 15 bases separated the two germline ends. There are 15 residues in the CDR3. The CDR3 region has the DNA TGTGCCAGCAGAGAAAACAGGGCTATCAATCAGCCCCAGCATTTT. This encodes CASRENRAINQPQHF.

This clonotype showed up just once. Relative to the germline gene, one junction end is altered; a read error may explain this. V usage is TRBV11-2 and J usage is TRBJ2-1, with 7 positions matching TRBD2. The CDR3 is 17 amino acids. Germline CDR1 and CDR2: SGHAT and FQNNGV. This CDR3 reads CAGSRRLVGGPGDVQFF. CDR3 bases: TGTGCCGGCAGCAGGAGACTAGTGGGAGGGCCGGGGGATGTGCAGTTCTTC.

The sample holds one count of this clonotype. The chain recombines TRBV24-1 with TRBJ1-5, with TRBD1 identical over 10 bases. This CDR3 is 13 amino acids long. Germline V gene data show CDR1 as KGHDR and CDR2 as SFDVKD. V shed 9 bases and J 6 bases; nucleotides not matched to a gene: 4. CDR3 bases: TGTGCCACCCTGGGACAGGGGTGTCAGCCCCAGCATTTT. Its translation is CATLGQGCQPQHF.

At least ten counts were recorded for this clonotype. The V gene is TRBV7-9, the J gene TRBJ1-2; possibly TRBD1 for D (6 bases). This CDR3 contains 13 residues. From germline, CDR1 is SEHNR and CDR2 FQNEAQ (reference sequence). V was cut by 5 bases and J by 4 bases, with 11 bases left in between. The CDR3 loop is CASSPQGFYGYTF. The DNA of the CDR3 is TGTGCCAGCAGCCCACAGGGTTTCTATGGCTACACCTTC.